This T cell receptor (beta chain) stems from a study of cytomegalovirus exposure and HLA in healthy donors. Looking at the study overall: A prior study identified over 100 million unique TCR beta sequences from some 200 million T cells.

Use of 60 Vbeta and 13 Jbeta primers characterized the PCR. In the authors' methods: Some 9.9 million of 70 million to 80 million unique TCR beta chains were shared, per a later count. The data were produced by immunoSEQ multiplex PCR, yet TCRdb's version contains in-frame clones alone and is incomplete. V and J calls and clone size are given by that table; D and trimming were obtained from the DNA. The table lists some 120,000 clones, 79% of them singletons, with more than 1.5% in the top ten. As concerns this clone: Its antigen remains unidentified.

General study findings and limits: Available immune exposure information covered CMV serostatus only. The study listed about 150 cytomegalovirus-associated TCR beta chains.

In germline, CDR1 is SQVTM, CDR2 ANQGSEA. This CDR3 contains 15 residues. V shed 8 bases and J 2 bases; nucleotides not matched to a gene: 13. The rearrangement links TRBV29-1 to TRBJ2-5; 8 bases are a match to TRBD1. The source material was PBMCs. This TCR was recovered from a man between 18 and 35 years old in good health and CMV-seronegative. CDR3 loop: CSRPRPGQEQETQYF. The DNA of the CDR3 is TGCAGCCGCCCGAGACCGGGACAGGAGCAAGAGACCCAGTACTTC.